Listed here are 31 T cell receptor beta chains from one sample, sequenced in a study of blood T cell repertoires in COVID-19. Using immunoSEQ multiplex PCR, the repertoire was profiled, and TCRdb retains in-frame clones only, with some absent. The data contain about 97,000 clones, approximately 89% of them seen just once; the ten biggest clones take up about 9.9%. Input material: peripheral blood. These receptor sequences come from a woman aged 30 to 39 with acute or convalescent COVID-19.

This sequence joins TRBV2 and TRBJ1-2; no clear D. V was pared by 4 bases and J by 5 bases, with 11 bases between. Germline V gene sequence: CDR1 SNHLY, CDR2 FYNNEI. The CDR3 covers 13 residues. The CDR3 is CASSAMAAYGYTF. CDR3 bases: TGTGCCAGCAGTGCAATGGCCGCTTATGGCTACACCTTC.

J is TRBJ1-1 and V is TRBV6-5; D unclear. V dropped 3 bases and J dropped 4 bases, with 15 bases sitting between them. This CDR3 has 15 residues. Germline V lookup: CDR1 MNHEY, CDR2 SVGAGI. In DNA form, the CDR3 reads TGTGCCAGCAGTTATTCGCCCAAGGCGGGCACTGAAGCTTTCTTT. This codes for CASSYSPKAGTEAFF.

This rearrangement joins TRBV2 to TRBJ2-7, with 10 bases lining up with TRBD1. J was trimmed by 3 bases and V by 6 bases; bases with no gene match: 8. CDR1 and CDR2 (germline): SNHLY, FYNNEI. The CDR3 has 15 amino acids. The DNA of the CDR3 is TGTGCCAGCAGATTTCCGGGACAGGGGAACTACGAGCAGTACTTC. This sequence encodes CASRFPGQGNYEQYF.

This clone occurred a few times. The gene calls are TRBV2 and TRBJ1-5; D is ambiguous. Trimming took 5 bases from V and 1 from J, leaving 6 bases between them. The germline CDR1 and CDR2 sequences are SNHLY and FYNNEI. The CDR3 has 13 residues. The CDR3 spells CASSWESNQPQHF. The CDR3 nucleotides read TGTGCCAGCAGTTGGGAGAGCAATCAGCCCCAGCATTTT.

This chain joins TRBV6-5 and TRBJ1-1; weak D call: TRBD1 (5 bases). Germline V gene data show CDR1 as MNHEY and CDR2 as SVGAGI. This CDR3 contains 14 residues. V shed 0 bases and J shed 4 bases, with 9 bases lying between them. CDR3 in DNA: TGTGCCAGCAGTTACTCCCAGGGTAGCACTGAAGCTTTCTTT. This sequence encodes CASSYSQGSTEAFF.

V usage is TRBV5-1 and J usage is TRBJ2-7; D is possibly TRBD2 (5 bases). The length of the CDR3 is 15 residues. CDR1 and CDR2 (germline): SGHRS, YFSETQ. Trimming took off 4 bases at V and 9 bases at J, with 23 bases between the two ends. CDR3 sequence reads: CASSQAAPTFNRQYF. As DNA, the CDR3 is TGCGCCAGCAGCCAAGCGGCTCCTACCTTTAACCGGCAGTACTTC.

The CDR3 loop reads CATSLAGGDTQYF. The CDR3 bases are TGCGCCACCTCACTAGCGGGGGGGGATACGCAGTATTTT. The genes are TRBV5-1 and TRBJ2-3, with 13 bases fitting TRBD2. Germline V gives CDR1 SGHRS, CDR2 YFSETQ. CDR3 length: 13 amino acids. Losses at the gene ends were 9 bases for V and 6 bases for J; bases not matched to a gene: 4.

This chain links TRBV27 with TRBJ2-3; the match to TRBD1 covers 9 bases. In germline, CDR1 is MNHEY, CDR2 SMNVEV (reference sequence). V was pared by 5 bases and J by 6 bases, with 9 bases of the junction left unmatched. The CDR3 totals 15 residues. This chain's CDR3 is CASSGSGQGFDTQYF. In nucleotides, the CDR3 is TGTGCCAGCAGTGGATCGGGACAGGGTTTTGATACGCAGTATTTT.

The gene calls are TRBV18 and TRBJ2-3; D possibly corresponds to TRBD2 (5 bases). The CDR3 sequence is 15 residues long. V lost 1 base and J 0 bases, leaving 8 bases between the germline ends. The germline gives CDR1 KGHSH, CDR2 LQKENI. Here the CDR3 reads CASSPRESSTDTQYF. DNA for the CDR3: TGTGCCAGCTCACCACGGGAGTCTAGCACAGATACGCAGTATTTT. The whole variable domain, filled in from reference TRBV18 and TRBJ2-3, reads NAGVMQNPRHLVRRRGQEARLRCSPMKGHSHVYWYRQLPEEGLKFMVYLQKENIIDESGMPKERFSAEFPKEGPSILRIQQVVRGDSAAYFCASSPRESSTDTQYFGPGTRLTVL.

The chain has TRBV5-4 and TRBJ1-1; D is possibly TRBD1 (6 bases). V gave up 1 base and J gave up 2 bases, with 15 bases separating them. This CDR3 contains 16 residues. Germline CDR1 reads SGHNT; CDR2 reads YYREEE (reference sequence). The CDR3 protein is CASSLWYGQRNTEAFF. The CDR3 DNA reads as TGTGCCAGCAGCTTGTGGTACGGACAGAGAAACACTGAAGCTTTCTTT.

V is TRBV28 and J is TRBJ1-5; tentatively, D is TRBD1 (5 bases). Germline V lookup: CDR1 MDHEN, CDR2 SYDVKM. The length of the CDR3 is 14 residues. The V gene lost 2 bases and the J gene lost 5 bases, with 10 bases spanning the gap. CDR3 amino acids: CASSLAQEYQPQHF. The CDR3 DNA follows: TGTGCCAGCAGTTTAGCACAGGAGTATCAGCCCCAGCATTTT.

The chain carries TRBV5-1 and TRBJ2-7, with D perhaps matching TRBD1 (5 bases). V lost 4 bases to trimming and J lost 0 bases, with 11 bases between them. The CDR3 runs to 14 residues. CDR1 and CDR2 from the germline V gene are SGHRS and YFSETQ. The CDR3 loop reads CASSPMTDSYEQYF. DNA for the CDR3: TGCGCCAGCAGCCCTATGACAGACTCCTACGAGCAGTACTTC.

J is TRBJ1-1 and V is TRBV12-3 or TRBV12-4; D not resolved. The CDR3 has 11 amino acids. V was shortened by 3 bases and J by 7 bases, with 6 bases between the two germline ends. Here the CDR3 reads CASSLAVEAFF. CDR3 in DNA: TGTGCCAGCAGTTTGGCAGTTGAAGCTTTCTTT.

This rearrangement joins TRBV9 to TRBJ2-2, with 11 bases lining up with TRBD2. Germline loops: CDR1 SGDLS, CDR2 YYNGEE. The V segment lost 2 bases and the J segment 5 bases; nucleotides outside the gene matches: 2. The CDR3 has 15 residues. CDR3 protein: CASSVTSGRTGELFF. DNA of the CDR3: TGTGCCAGCAGCGTCACTAGCGGGAGAACCGGGGAGCTGTTTTTT.

The chain combines TRBV5-1 with TRBJ1-4; D is ambiguous. The CDR3 totals 14 residues. CDR1 and CDR2 (germline): SGHRS, YFSETQ. Trimming removed 4 bases from V and 8 bases from J, with 15 bases in between. The CDR3 DNA reads as TGCGCCAGCAGCCCCGAGGGCGGAGGGGAAAAACTGTTTTTT. Protein product: CASSPEGGGEKLFF.

The chain couples TRBV12-5 to TRBJ2-7; 9 bases are a match to TRBD2. CDR3 size: 17 residues. Germline trimming cut 2 bases from V and 0 bases from J; bases unmatched to any gene: 8. CDR1 LGHNT and CDR2 FRNRAP come from the germline V gene. The CDR3 sequence: CASGLSLAGFSSYEQYF. CDR3 bases: TGTGCTAGTGGTTTGAGTCTAGCGGGGTTTAGCTCCTACGAGCAGTACTTC.

DNA of the CDR3: TGTGCCAGCAGTGAACACTCGGTCAATCAGCCCCAGCATTTT. This sequence encodes CASSEHSVNQPQHF. The V gene is TRBV2, the J gene TRBJ1-5; no clear D. Germline CDR1 SNHLY, CDR2 FYNNEI. CDR3 size: 14 residues. The germline V and J ends were trimmed by 2 bases and 3 bases, with 8 bases remaining between them.

V and J are TRBV24-1 and TRBJ2-7; TRBD2 matches 10 bases. With V trimmed by 2 bases and J by 4 bases, 7 bases remained unmatched. Per the germline V gene, CDR1 is KGHDR and CDR2 is SFDVKD. This CDR3 comprises 16 residues. CDR3 nucleotide sequence: TGTGCCACCAGTGATTCAAGCGGGGGGGGACTATACGAGCAGTACTTC. Translating gives CATSDSSGGGLYEQYF.

The chain employs TRBV11-3 and TRBJ1-3; D gene unclear. Germline V gene sequence: CDR1 SGHNT, CDR2 YENEEA. V dropped 1 base and J dropped 7 bases, with 5 bases sitting between them. CDR3 length: 12 amino acids. In DNA, the CDR3 is TGTGCCAGCAGCTTAGTAGTGAACACCATATATTTT. Its translation: CASSLVVNTIYF.

This clone was recorded once. The V and J genes are TRBV4-1 and TRBJ2-2, with D tentatively TRBD2 (5 bases). CDR1 is MGHRA and CDR2 is YSYEKL in the germline V gene. V shed 6 bases and J shed 3 bases, with 14 bases lying between them. This CDR3 region has 15 residues. CDR3 region: CASSYGPGYTGELFF. The CDR3 DNA sequence: TGCGCCAGCAGTTACGGGCCGGGGTACACCGGGGAGCTGTTTTTT.

The genes are TRBV2 and TRBJ1-1, with 8 nucleotides matching TRBD1. The ends lost 6 bases at V and 4 bases at J; junction bases unmatched: 1. The CDR3 sequence is 12 residues long. CDR1 and CDR2 (germline): SNHLY, FYNNEI. The CDR3 loop is CASRQGGTEAFF. CDR3 coding DNA: TGTGCCAGCAGACAGGGGGGCACTGAAGCTTTCTTT.

This clone was found a few times. J is TRBJ1-6 and V is TRBV14, with 9 positions matching TRBD1. CDR1 and CDR2 from the germline V gene are SGHDN and FVKESK. V shed 2 bases, J shed 10 bases, and the junction held 3 bases outside the gene matches. The CDR3 has 14 amino acids. CDR3 coding DNA: TGTGCCAGCAGCCAAAGGACAGGGGTCTCACCCCTCCACTTT. It encodes CASSQRTGVSPLHF.

The chain is built from TRBV29-1 and TRBJ1-2; 11 bases agree with TRBD1. After removal of 6 bases from V and 8 bases from J, the junction contained 5 bases not matched to a gene. This CDR3 has 12 amino acids. Germline V gene sequence: CDR1 SQVTM, CDR2 ANQGSEA. CDR3 DNA: TGCAGCGTCCGGGACAGGGGGGACGGCTACACCTTC. Translated: CSVRDRGDGYTF. The full variable domain, rest sourced from reference TRBV29-1 and TRBJ1-2, is SAVISQKPSRDICQRGTSLTIQCQVDSQVTMMFWYRQQPGQSLTLIATANQGSEATYESGFVIDKFPISRPNLTFSTLTVSNMSPEDSSIYLCSVRDRGDGYTFGSGTRLTVV.

The rearrangement joins TRBV12-3 or TRBV12-4 to TRBJ2-4; 8 nucleotides line up with TRBD1. V lost 3 bases and J lost 9; bases outside the gene matches: 4. This CDR3 contains 13 residues. In DNA form, the CDR3 reads TGTGCCAGCAGTTTTGGTCAGGGGGCCATTCAGTACTTC. This translates into CASSFGQGAIQYF.

This clone was seen once. This chain connects TRBV5-3 to TRBJ2-3, with 11 bases identical to TRBD2. TRBV5-3 is an open reading frame, and its role is uncertain. This CDR3 contains 18 residues. V shed 2 bases and J 6 bases; nucleotides not matched to a gene: 14. Here the CDR3 DNA reads TGTGCCAGAAGCTTACGACTAGCGGGGTGCCGGGATTGTGATACGCAGTATTTT. Translation: CARSLRLAGCRDCDTQYF.

V usage is TRBV11-2 and J usage is TRBJ1-2; 7 positions match TRBD1. The CDR3 runs 15 residues. Germline CDR1 and CDR2: SGHAT and FQNNGV. V was clipped by 4 bases and J by 5 bases; unmatched bases: 10. In nucleotides, the CDR3 is TGTGCCAGCAGCTACGACTACCGGACAGGATATGGCTACACCTTC. Translated, it gives CASSYDYRTGYGYTF.

The chain carries TRBV19 and TRBJ2-7, with D perhaps matching TRBD1 (6 bases). V dropped 5 bases and J dropped 4 bases, with 15 bases sitting between them. This CDR3 region has 14 residues. Germline V gene data show CDR1 as LNHDA and CDR2 as SQIVND (reference sequence). The CDR3: CASSPRQAGYEQYF. As DNA, the CDR3 is TGTGCCAGTAGTCCACGACAGGCAGGGTACGAGCAGTACTTC.

The J gene is TRBJ2-1, the V gene TRBV7-2; the match to TRBD1 covers 7 bases. CDR3 length equals 14 residues. CDR1 and CDR2 from the germline V gene are SGHTA and FQGNSA. J lost 8 bases, V lost 1 base, and 5 bases had no gene match. The CDR3 protein is CASSLEGGPDEQFF. CDR3 DNA: TGTGCCAGCAGCTTAGAAGGGGGCCCCGATGAGCAGTTCTTC.

The chain employs TRBV5-4 and TRBJ2-6, with a possible D match to TRBD1 (6 bases). The CDR3 is 15 residues long. The germline V gene encodes CDR1 SGHNT and CDR2 YYREEE (reference sequence). Trimming took off 4 bases at V and 4 bases at J, with 12 bases between the two ends. CDR3 nucleotide sequence: TGTGCCAGCAGCCCACGGACAGACGGGGCCAACGTCCTGACTTTC. Protein product: CASSPRTDGANVLTF.

V usage is TRBV5-6 and J usage is TRBJ1-1, with a possible D match to TRBD1 (6 bases). With 3 bases removed from V and 3 bases from J, the gap between germline ends came to 18 bases. Germline CDR1 and CDR2: SGHDT and YYEEEE. This CDR3 has 16 residues. The CDR3: CASSSLFRDIYTEAFF. The CDR3 DNA reads as TGTGCCAGCAGCTCGTTATTCCGGGACATATACACTGAAGCTTTCTTT. The full variable domain, with the rest looked up from reference TRBV5-6 and TRBJ1-1, is DAGVTQSPTHLIKTRGQQVTLRCSPKSGHDTVSWYQQALGQGPQFIFQYYEEEERQRGNFPDRFSGHQFPNYSSELNVNALLLGDSALYLCASSSLFRDIYTEAFFGQGTRLTVV.

V is TRBV5-1 and J is TRBJ1-1; D unresolved. This CDR3 has 13 amino acids. Germline loops: CDR1 SGHRS, CDR2 YFSETQ. Between the trimmed V and J ends, which lost 6 bases and 4 bases, there was a span of 13 bases. CDR3 nucleotide sequence: TGCGCCAGCACCTTCGACTCGGGCACTGAAGCTTTCTTT. Translated, it gives CASTFDSGTEAFF.